These 4 T cell receptor beta chains share one sample of origin, sequenced in a study of T cell responses to AZD1222 COVID-19 vaccine. The assay was immunoSEQ multiplex PCR, and TCRdb's table has in-frame clones only and misses some. The sample includes fewer than 100,000 clones, 84% seen only once; the top ten take about 14%. Here the sequenced sample was peripheral blood, taken 28 days after the second AZD1222 dose. These receptors all stem from an adult who received the AZD1222 COVID-19 vaccine.

This clone has a handful of counts. The chain has TRBV27 and TRBJ2-7; D may be TRBD1 (6 bases). Between the trimmed V and J ends, which lost 3 bases and 1 base, there was a span of 16 bases. This CDR3 contains 16 residues. From germline, CDR1 is MNHEY and CDR2 SMNVEV (reference sequence). This CDR3 reads CASSFRGPRGSYEQYF. CDR3 nucleotide sequence: TGTGCCAGCAGTTTCAGGGGACCCAGGGGATCCTACGAGCAGTACTTC.

The V call is TRBV4-3, the J call TRBJ2-7; 9 nucleotides agree with TRBD2. The ends lost 3 bases at V and 0 bases at J; junction bases unmatched: 6. The CDR3 extends over 16 amino acids. CDR1 and CDR2 from the germline V gene are LGHNA and YSLEER. CDR3 sequence: CASSQLLAGASYEQYF. CDR3 in DNA: TGCGCCAGCAGCCAGCTTTTAGCGGGGGCCTCCTACGAGCAGTACTTC.

The chain combines TRBV28 with TRBJ2-1; 10 bases fit TRBD1. This CDR3 spans 15 amino acids. Germline values: CDR1 MDHEN, CDR2 SYDVKM. With 6 bases clipped from V and 5 bases from J, the junction kept 7 bases outside the gene matches. The CDR3: CASRTPGQGNNEQFF. In nucleotides, the CDR3 is TGTGCCAGCAGGACACCGGGACAGGGGAACAATGAGCAGTTCTTC. Full variable domain (outside the CDR3, taken from reference TRBV28 and TRBJ2-1): DVKVTQSSRYLVKRTGEKVFLECVQDMDHENMFWYRQDPGLGLRLIYFSYDVKMKEKGDIPEGYSVSREKKERFSLILESASTNQTSMYLCASRTPGQGNNEQFFGPGTRLTVL.

This clone was counted a few times. V usage is TRBV7-2 and J usage is TRBJ2-5; TRBD2 agrees at 13 bases. The V gene's germline CDR1 is SGHTA and CDR2 FQGNSA. After removal of 5 bases from V and 4 bases from J, the junction contained 7 bases not matched to a gene. This CDR3 comprises 16 residues. CDR3 sequence reads: CASSIRTSGGRETQYF. CDR3 DNA: TGTGCCAGCAGCATAAGGACTAGCGGGGGTCGAGAGACCCAGTACTTC.